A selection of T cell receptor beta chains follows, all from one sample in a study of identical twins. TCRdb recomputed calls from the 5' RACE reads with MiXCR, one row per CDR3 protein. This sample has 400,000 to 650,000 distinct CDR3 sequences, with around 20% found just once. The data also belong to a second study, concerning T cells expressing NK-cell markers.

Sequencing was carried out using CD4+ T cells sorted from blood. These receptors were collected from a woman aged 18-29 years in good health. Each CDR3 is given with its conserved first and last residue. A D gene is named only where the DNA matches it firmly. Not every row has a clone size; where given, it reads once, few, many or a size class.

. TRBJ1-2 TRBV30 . CAWSRASHYGYTF TGTGCCTGGAGCCGGGCCTCACACTATGGCTACACCTTC
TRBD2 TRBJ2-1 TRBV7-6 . CASSARQALAGMNEQFF TGTGCCAGCAGCGCACGACAGGCGCTAGCGGGTATGAATGAGCAGTTCTTC
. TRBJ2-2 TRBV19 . CASSIFRAGLYTGELFF TGTGCCAGTAGTATTTTTAGGGCAGGGCTCTACACCGGGGAGCTGTTTTTT
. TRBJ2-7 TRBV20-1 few CSARDGSVYEQYF TGCAGTGCTAGGGACGGGAGTGTCTACGAGCAGTACTTC
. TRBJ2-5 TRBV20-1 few CSARDTQGETQYF TGCAGTGCTAGAGATACCCAGGGAGAGACCCAGTACTTC
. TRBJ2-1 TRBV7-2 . CASSPWFQTEQFF TGTGCCAGCAGCCCCTGGTTCCAGACCGAGCAGTTCTTC
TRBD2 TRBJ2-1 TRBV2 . CASGTSGVGEQFF TGTGCCAGCGGGACTAGCGGGGTGGGTGAGCAGTTCTTC
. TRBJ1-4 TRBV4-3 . CASSQGGRGGNEKLFF TGCGCCAGCAGCCAAGGTGGTAGGGGAGGGAATGAAAAACTGTTTTTT
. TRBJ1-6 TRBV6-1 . CASSVSIPNSPLHF TGTGCCAGCAGTGTTAGTATCCCAAATTCACCCCTCCACTTT
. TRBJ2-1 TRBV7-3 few CASSFSAGNNEQFF TGTGCCAGCAGCTTTTCTGCAGGGAACAATGAGCAGTTCTTC
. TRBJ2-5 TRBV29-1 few CSVDQGQETQYF TGCAGCGTTGATCAGGGGCAAGAGACCCAGTACTTC
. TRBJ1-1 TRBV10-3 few CAITDAYTEAFF TGTGCCATCACCGATGCCTACACTGAAGCTTTCTTT
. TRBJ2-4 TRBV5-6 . CASSSGPKNIQYF TGTGCCAGCAGCTCGGGACCCAAAAACATTCAGTACTTC
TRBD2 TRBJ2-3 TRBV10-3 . CAIRGAGVTSGQYF TGTGCCATCAGGGGAGCGGGGGTAACTTCGGGGCAGTATTTT
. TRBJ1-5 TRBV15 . CATSRDPKGNQPQHF TGTGCCACCAGCAGAGATCCTAAGGGGAATCAGCCCCAACATTTT
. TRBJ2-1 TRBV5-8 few CASSTTPVSGNEQFF TGTGCCAGCAGCACCACACCTGTGAGTGGCAATGAGCAGTTCTTC